The clone carrying this TCR beta chain was detected ten times or more. Its matching antigen is unknown. Quantitative 5'-RACE with molecular barcodes produced the TCR beta libraries. TCRdb re-derived calls from the 5' RACE reads in MiXCR, one entry per CDR3 protein. The data show 200,000 or so distinct CDR3 sequences, about 20% seen once. This entry comes from a study of CD8 T cells in ankylosing spondylitis. General study findings and limits: Within ankylosing spondylitis blood, a TCR beta motif made up of roughly eight highly homologous variants appeared to be characteristic. Matched ankylosing spondylitis synovial fluid reportedly showed significant enrichment of disease-linked clones. A number of the motif variants had already been described in reactive arthritis synovial fluid and blood.

CDR1 and CDR2 (germline): LGHNA, YSLEER. V was shortened by 0 bases and J by 5 bases, with 14 bases between the two germline ends. The CDR3 has 15 residues. The sample was blood, either unsorted or a sorted T cell fraction (not recorded which). The genes are TRBV4-3 and TRBJ2-7; D remains ambiguous. The sequence derives from a male donor under 35 with ankylosing spondylitis or in good health (not recorded which). Here the CDR3 reads CASSQEPIVADEQYF. The CDR3 bases are TGCGCCAGCAGCCAAGAGCCCATCGTCGCAGACGAGCAGTACTTC.